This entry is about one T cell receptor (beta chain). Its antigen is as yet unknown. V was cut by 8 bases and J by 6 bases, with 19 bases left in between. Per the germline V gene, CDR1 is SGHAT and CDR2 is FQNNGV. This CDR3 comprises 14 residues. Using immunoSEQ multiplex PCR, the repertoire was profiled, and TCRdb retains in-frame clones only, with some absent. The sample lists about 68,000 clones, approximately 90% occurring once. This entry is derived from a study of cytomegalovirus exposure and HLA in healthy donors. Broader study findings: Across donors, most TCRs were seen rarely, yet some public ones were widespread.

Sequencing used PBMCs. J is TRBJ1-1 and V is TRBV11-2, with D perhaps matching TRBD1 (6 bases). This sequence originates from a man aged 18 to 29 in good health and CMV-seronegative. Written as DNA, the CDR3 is TGTGCCAGCTTTATTGACAGGCTTCCCTCTGAAGCTTTCTTT. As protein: CASFIDRLPSEAFF.